The clone carrying this TCR beta chain was observed a handful of times. Its antigen is unidentified. V was trimmed by 8 bases and J by 5 bases, leaving 15 bases between them. Per the germline V gene, CDR1 is DFQATT and CDR2 is SNEGSKA (reference sequence). This CDR3 is built from 12 residues. This sample was included in a study of glioma-infiltrating T cells. About the research overall: Dexamethasone exposure before glioma surgery was limited to six or fewer days. Blood libraries targeted roughly 4.5- to 11-fold coverage of about one million T cells.

The iRepertoire nested amplicon-rescue multiplex PCR amplified TCR alpha and beta CDR3s from RNA. For one-step reverse transcription and amplification, roughly 95-400 ng of tissue mRNA or PBMC total RNA was used. TCRdb reanalysed the multiplex PCR reads using MiXCR and keeps one entry per CDR3 protein. The sample lists approximately 400,000 distinct CDR3 sequences; about two fifths were seen once. Regarding the study as a whole: Tissue and blood shared very few CDR3 sequences.

The material sequenced was glioma tissue, nonneoplastic brain tissue, or PBMCs (not recorded which). This TCR was recovered from a human donor with low-grade glioma or glioblastoma, undergoing nonglioma brain surgery, or in good health (not recorded which). This chain joins TRBV20-1 and TRBJ1-1; possibly TRBD1 for D (6 bases). The CDR3 DNA sequence: TGCAGTCACATGGGAAGGGGGACTGAAGCTTTCTTT. Its translation: CSHMGRGTEAFF.